The present entry profiles one T cell receptor (beta chain) with its context. Its antigen is as yet unknown. Semi-nested PCR with Nested Universal Primer A followed constant-region reverse priming of full-length variable regions. TCRdb called the 5' RACE reads again in MiXCR, with one record for every CDR3 protein. The sample records some 54,000 distinct CDR3 sequences, about a sixth being singletons. Study conclusions and caveats: Greatest tumor Treg TCR overlap was with tumor naive CD4+ cells.

V was trimmed by 4 bases and J by 1 base, leaving 18 bases between them. Germline-derived CDR1 and CDR2 are MNHEY and SVGAGI. The CDR3 runs to 17 residues. Sequencing was performed on naive CD4+ T cells sorted from blood. Noted subset: naive CD4+ T cells, CD4+CD45RA+CD25-. The sequence derives from a female donor with breast cancer. The V and J genes are TRBV6-5 and TRBJ2-3; a possible D gene is TRBD2 (6 bases). The CDR3 sequence: CASSSAGWGGGTDTQYF. The CDR3 bases are TGTGCCAGCAGTTCCGCCGGTTGGGGCGGGGGCACAGATACGCAGTATTTT.